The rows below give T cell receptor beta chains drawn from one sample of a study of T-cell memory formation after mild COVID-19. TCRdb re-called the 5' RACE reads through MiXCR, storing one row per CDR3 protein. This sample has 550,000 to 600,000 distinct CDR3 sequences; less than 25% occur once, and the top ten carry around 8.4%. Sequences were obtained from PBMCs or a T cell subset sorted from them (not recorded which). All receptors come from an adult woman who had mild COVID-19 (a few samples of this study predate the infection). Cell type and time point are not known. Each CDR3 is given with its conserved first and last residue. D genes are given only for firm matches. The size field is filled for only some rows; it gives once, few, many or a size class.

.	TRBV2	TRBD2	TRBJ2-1	TGTGCCAGCAGTGAAGACGGGAGGGTCTACAATGAGCAGTTCTTC	CASSEDGRVYNEQFF
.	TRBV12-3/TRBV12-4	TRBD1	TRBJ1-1	TGTGCCAGCAGGCAAGGGGGCTCGATGAACACTGAAGCTTTCTTT	CASRQGGSMNTEAFF
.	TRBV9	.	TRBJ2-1	TGTGCCAGCAGCGTAGGGGGGACCGACAATGAGCAGTTCTTC	CASSVGGTDNEQFF
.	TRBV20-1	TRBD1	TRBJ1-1	TGCAGTGCTCGCCGGGGACAGCAGAACACTGAAGCTTTCTTT	CSARRGQQNTEAFF
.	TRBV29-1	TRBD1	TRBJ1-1	TGCAGCGTCCCCTACAGGGGACGAGCGATGGGGGCTTTCTTT	CSVPYRGRAMGAFF
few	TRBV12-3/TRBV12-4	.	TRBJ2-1	TGTGCCAGCTGCCTTCGGGTCCCCTCCTACAATGAGCAGTTCTTC	CASCLRVPSYNEQFF
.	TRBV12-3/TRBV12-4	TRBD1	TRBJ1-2	TGTGCCAGCAGTTACCGGACAGGTCCCTATGGCTACACCTTC	CASSYRTGPYGYTF
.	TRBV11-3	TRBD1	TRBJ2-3	TGTGCCAGCAGCTTGTACCAGGGGGCCGCCACAGATACGCAGTATTTT	CASSLYQGAATDTQYF
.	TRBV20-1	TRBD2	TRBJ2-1	TGCAGTGCTAGAGAGCACCAAGCGGGAGGTTTATACAATGAGCAGTTCTTC	CSAREHQAGGLYNEQFF
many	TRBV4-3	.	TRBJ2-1	TGCGCCAGCAGCCAAGATCGGGGGCCATACAATGAGCAGTTCTTC	CASSQDRGPYNEQFF
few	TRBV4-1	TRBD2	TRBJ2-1	TGCGCCAGCAGCCTATCTAGCGGGGTCAATGAGCAGTTCTTC	CASSLSSGVNEQFF
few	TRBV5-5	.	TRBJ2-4	TGTGCCAGCAGCCGGGGGTTAGCCAAAAACATTCAGTACTTC	CASSRGLAKNIQYF
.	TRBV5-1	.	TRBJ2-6	TGCGCCAGCAACCAACAAGGGTCCCCTGGGGCCAACGTCCTGACTTTC	CASNQQGSPGANVLTF
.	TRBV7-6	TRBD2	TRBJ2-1	TGTGCCAGCAGCCTTAATTATCCCCCCATAGGTCGGGGGGGCCTCAATGAGCAGTTCTTC	CASSLNYPPIGRGGLNEQFF
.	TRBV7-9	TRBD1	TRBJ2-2	TGTGCCGGAGGGGGTCAGGGGGCCGTCACCGGGGAGCTGTTTTTT	CAGGGQGAVTGELFF
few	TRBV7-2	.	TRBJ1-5	TGTGCCAGCAGCTTGGTGGGAATGAGCAATCAGCCCCAGCATTTT	CASSLVGMSNQPQHF
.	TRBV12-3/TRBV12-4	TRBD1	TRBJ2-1	TGTGCCAGCAGTTTAGGTTCCAGGGGGTCTTACAATGAGCAGTTCTTC	CASSLGSRGSYNEQFF
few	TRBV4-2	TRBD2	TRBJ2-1	TGTGCCAGCAGCCCCGGGACTAGCGGGCTCTCCTACAATGAGCAGTTCTTC	CASSPGTSGLSYNEQFF
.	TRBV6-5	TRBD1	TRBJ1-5	TGTGCCAGCAGTAACCGGGACAGGGGAGGCAATCAGCCCCAGCATTTT	CASSNRDRGGNQPQHF
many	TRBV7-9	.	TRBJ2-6	TGTGCCACCCGCCCTCTGGCGTCTGGGGCCAACGTCCTGACTTTC	CATRPLASGANVLTF
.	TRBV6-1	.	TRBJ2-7	TGTGCCACCAATTTTTACGAGCAGTACTTC	CATNFYEQYF
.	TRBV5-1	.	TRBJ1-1	TGCGCCAGCCACCCGGGGGGCGGAACTGAAGCTTTCTTT	CASHPGGGTEAFF
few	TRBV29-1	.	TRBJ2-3	TGCAGCGTTGAATCTCGCCTTTCAGATACGCAGTATTTT	CSVESRLSDTQYF
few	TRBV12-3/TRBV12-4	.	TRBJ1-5	TGTGCCAGCAGGGACGGGGGCCACAATCAGCCCCAGCATTTT	CASRDGGHNQPQHF
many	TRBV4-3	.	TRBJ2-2	TGCGCCAGCAGCCAAGATCTTCCACACGTAGATTTGGCCGGGGAGCTGTTTTTT	CASSQDLPHVDLAGELFF
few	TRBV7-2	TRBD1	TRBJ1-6	TGTGCCAGCAGCACCGACAGGGCCCCCAATTCACCCCTCCACTTT	CASSTDRAPNSPLHF
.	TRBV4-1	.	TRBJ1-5	TGCGCCAGCAGCCAAGGAGGAGTTCAGCCCCAGCATTTT	CASSQGGVQPQHF
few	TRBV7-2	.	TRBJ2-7	TGTGCCAGCAGCTTAGAGGTCAGGGCTGAGCAGTACTTC	CASSLEVRAEQYF
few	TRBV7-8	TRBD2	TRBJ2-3	TGTGCCAGCAGCTTAGGGTCTGCGGGAGGAGGGGCAGATACGCAGTATTTT	CASSLGSAGGGADTQYF
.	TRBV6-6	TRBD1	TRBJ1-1	TGTGCCAGCAGCAGACAGGGGGCAGGTCGCACTGAAGCTTTCTTT	CASSRQGAGRTEAFF
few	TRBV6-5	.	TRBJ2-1	TGTGCCAGCAGTACCAAAGGGCGGGGTTACAATGAGCAGTTCTTC	CASSTKGRGYNEQFF
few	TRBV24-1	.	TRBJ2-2	TGTGCCACCAGTGATCGGCTCAACACCGGGGAGCTGTTTTTT	CATSDRLNTGELFF
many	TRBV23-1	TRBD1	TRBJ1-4	TGCGCCAGCAGCCAAGGGAGGACAGGCACTAATGAAAAACTGTTTTTT	CASSQGRTGTNEKLFF
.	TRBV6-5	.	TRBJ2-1	TGTGCCAGCAGGGGGGGAGCGCTCTACAATGAGCAGTTCTTC	CASRGGALYNEQFF
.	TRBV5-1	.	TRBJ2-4	TGCGCCAGCAGCTTGGCCGACTTAGCCAAAAACATTCAGTACTTC	CASSLADLAKNIQYF
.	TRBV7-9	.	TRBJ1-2	TGTGCCAGCACCCCTAGGAAAGGATTAACCTATGGCTACACCTTC	CASTPRKGLTYGYTF
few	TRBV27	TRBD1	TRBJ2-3	TGTGCCAGCAGTTTAGGGACAGGGGTCAGCTCAGATACGCAGTATTTT	CASSLGTGVSSDTQYF
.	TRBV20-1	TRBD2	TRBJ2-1	TGCAGTGCTAGTCGTCAAGCGGGACTACCGCAGTTCTTC	CSASRQAGLPQFF
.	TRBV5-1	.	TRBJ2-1	TGCGCCAGCAGCTTGGAAGCGACCCGATACAATGAGCAGTTCTTC	CASSLEATRYNEQFF
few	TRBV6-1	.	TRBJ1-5	TGTGCCAGCAACGGATGGAGAAATCAGCCCCAGCATTTT	CASNGWRNQPQHF
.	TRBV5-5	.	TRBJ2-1	TGTGCCAGCAGCTACTTGGGAGGGGGCCTTAGGGATGAGCAGTTCTTC	CASSYLGGGLRDEQFF
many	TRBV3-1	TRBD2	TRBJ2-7	TGTGCCAGCAGTCGAGCGGGGGCCTCCTACGAGCAGTACTTC	CASSRAGASYEQYF
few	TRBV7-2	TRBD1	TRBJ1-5	TGTGCCAGCAGCGAACGGGACAGGAGTTATAGCAATCAGCCCCAGCATTTT	CASSERDRSYSNQPQHF
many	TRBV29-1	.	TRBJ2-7	TGCAGCGTTGCAAATTCCTACGAGCAGTACTTC	CSVANSYEQYF
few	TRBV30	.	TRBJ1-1	TGTGCCTGGAGTTCGGCCTTTGAAGCTTTCTTT	CAWSSAFEAFF
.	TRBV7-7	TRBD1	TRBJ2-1	TGTGCTAGCAGCGTAGACAGGGGCTATGAGCAGTTCTTC	CASSVDRGYEQFF
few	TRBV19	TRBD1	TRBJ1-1	TGTGCCAGTACGGGACAGGGTTTCGGCACTGAAGCTTTCTTT	CASTGQGFGTEAFF
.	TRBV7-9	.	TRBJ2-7	TGTGCCAGCAGCTTAGCAGGGGCGTCCGAGCAGTACTTC	CASSLAGASEQYF
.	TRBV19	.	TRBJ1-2	TGTGCCAGTAGTACCATACAAGGCTCGAACTATGGCTACACCTTC	CASSTIQGSNYGYTF
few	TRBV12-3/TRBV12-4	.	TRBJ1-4	TGTGCCAGCAGTCGGGACGGGGGAAATGAAAAACTGTTTTTT	CASSRDGGNEKLFF
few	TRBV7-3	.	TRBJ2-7	TGTGCCAGCAGCTTAAACGGAGGGGCCTCCTACGAGCAGTACTTC	CASSLNGGASYEQYF
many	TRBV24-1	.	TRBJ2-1	TGTGCCACCTCCAAGAAGCGGGCAGGGGGAACCTACAATGAGCAGTTCTTC	CATSKKRAGGTYNEQFF
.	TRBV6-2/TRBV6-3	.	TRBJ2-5	TGTGCCAGCAGTTACGGGATAGGGTCGGACCAAGAGACCCAGTACTTC	CASSYGIGSDQETQYF
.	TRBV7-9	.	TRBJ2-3	TGTGCCAGCAGCCCAGCCACAGATACGCAGTATTTT	CASSPATDTQYF